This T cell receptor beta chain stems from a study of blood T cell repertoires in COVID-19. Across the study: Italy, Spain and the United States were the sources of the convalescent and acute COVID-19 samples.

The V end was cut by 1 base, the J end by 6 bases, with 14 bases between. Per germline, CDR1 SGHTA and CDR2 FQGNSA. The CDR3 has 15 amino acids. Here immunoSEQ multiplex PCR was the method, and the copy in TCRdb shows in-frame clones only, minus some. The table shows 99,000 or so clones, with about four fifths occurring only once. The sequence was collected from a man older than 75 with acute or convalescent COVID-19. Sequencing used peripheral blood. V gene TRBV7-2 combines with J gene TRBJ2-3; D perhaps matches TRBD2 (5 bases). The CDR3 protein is CASSLDYGLADTQYF. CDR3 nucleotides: TGTGCCAGCAGCTTAGATTACGGGCTAGCCGATACGCAGTATTTT.